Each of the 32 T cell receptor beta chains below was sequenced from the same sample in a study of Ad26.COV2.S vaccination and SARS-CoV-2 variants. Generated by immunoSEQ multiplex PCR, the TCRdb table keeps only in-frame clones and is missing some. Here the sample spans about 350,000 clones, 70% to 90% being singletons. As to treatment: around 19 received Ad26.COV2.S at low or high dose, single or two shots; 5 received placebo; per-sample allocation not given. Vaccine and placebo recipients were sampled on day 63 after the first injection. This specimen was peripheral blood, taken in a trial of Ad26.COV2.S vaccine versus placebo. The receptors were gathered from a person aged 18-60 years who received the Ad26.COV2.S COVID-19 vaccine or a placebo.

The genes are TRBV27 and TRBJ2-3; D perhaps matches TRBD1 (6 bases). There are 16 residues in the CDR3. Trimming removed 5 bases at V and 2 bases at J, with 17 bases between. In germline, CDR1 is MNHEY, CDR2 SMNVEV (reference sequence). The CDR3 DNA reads TGTGCCAGCAGTCCCGGTCAGGGGACCTACACAGATACGCAGTATTTT. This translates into CASSPGQGTYTDTQYF.

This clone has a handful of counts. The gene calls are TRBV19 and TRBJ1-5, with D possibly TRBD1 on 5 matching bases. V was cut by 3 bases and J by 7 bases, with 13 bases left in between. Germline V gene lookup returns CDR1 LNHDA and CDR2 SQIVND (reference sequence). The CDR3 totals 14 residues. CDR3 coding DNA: TGTGCCAGTAGTATCGCAGGGCAGGGACAGCCCCAGCATTTT. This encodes CASSIAGQGQPQHF.

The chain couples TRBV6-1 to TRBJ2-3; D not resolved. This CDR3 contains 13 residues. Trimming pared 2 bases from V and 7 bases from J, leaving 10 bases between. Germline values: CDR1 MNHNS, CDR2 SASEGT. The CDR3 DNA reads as TGTGCCAGCAGTGAACCCCCCGTTCATACGCAGTATTTT. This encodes CASSEPPVHTQYF.

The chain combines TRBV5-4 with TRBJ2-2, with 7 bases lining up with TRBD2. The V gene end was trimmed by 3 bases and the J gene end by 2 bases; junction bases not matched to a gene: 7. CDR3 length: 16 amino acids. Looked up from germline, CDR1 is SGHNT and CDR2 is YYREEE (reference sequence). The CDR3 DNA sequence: TGTGCCAGCAGCTCCGGCGGGAGAGGTAACACCGGGGAGCTGTTTTTT. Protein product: CASSSGGRGNTGELFF.

This CDR3 reads CASSLVKGISNQPQHF. The CDR3 region has the DNA TGTGCCAGCAGCTTAGTTAAGGGGATCAGCAATCAGCCCCAGCATTTT. The chain couples TRBV7-2 to TRBJ1-5; TRBD1 is a possible D gene (5 bases). CDR1 and CDR2 (germline): SGHTA, FQGNSA. The V gene lost 1 base and the J gene lost 1 base, with 11 bases spanning the gap. The CDR3 has 16 residues.

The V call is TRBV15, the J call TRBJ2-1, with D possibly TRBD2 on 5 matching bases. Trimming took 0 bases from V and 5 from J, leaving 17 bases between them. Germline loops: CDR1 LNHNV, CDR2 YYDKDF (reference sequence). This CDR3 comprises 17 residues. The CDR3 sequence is CATSRDRSSLAHNEQFF. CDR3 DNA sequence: TGTGCCACCAGCAGAGATCGGTCCAGCCTAGCTCACAATGAGCAGTTCTTC.

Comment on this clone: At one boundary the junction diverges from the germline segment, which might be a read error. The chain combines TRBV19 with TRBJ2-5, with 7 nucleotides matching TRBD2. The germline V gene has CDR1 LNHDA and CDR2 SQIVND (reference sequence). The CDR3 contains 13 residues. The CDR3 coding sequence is TGCTCTTCCAGCGGGGTGTACCAAGAGACCCAGTACTTC. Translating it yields CSSSGVYQETQYF.

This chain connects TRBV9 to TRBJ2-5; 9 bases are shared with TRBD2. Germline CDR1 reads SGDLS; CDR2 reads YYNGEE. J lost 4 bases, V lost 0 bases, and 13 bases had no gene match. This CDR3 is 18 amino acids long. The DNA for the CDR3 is TGTGCCAGCAGCGTAGGCGCCGGGTACGCGGGGGGGAGAGAGACCCAGTACTTC. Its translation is CASSVGAGYAGGRETQYF.

The CDR3 nucleotides are TGTGCCAGCAGGGTGTGGGCGGGCGAGCAGTACTTC. This gives the protein CASRVWAGEQYF. This chain connects TRBV3-1 (or the pseudogene TRBV3-2) to TRBJ2-7; the D gene is possibly TRBD2 (5 bases). V lost 6 bases to trimming and J lost 6 bases, with 12 bases between them. The CDR3 consists of 12 residues. Germline loops: CDR1 LGHDT, CDR2 YNNKEL (reference sequence).

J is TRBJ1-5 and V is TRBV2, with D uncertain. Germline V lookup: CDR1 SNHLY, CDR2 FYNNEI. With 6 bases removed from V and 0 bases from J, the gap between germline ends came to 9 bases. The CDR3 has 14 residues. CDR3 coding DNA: TGTGCCAGCAGAATGACATATAGCAATCAGCCCCAGCATTTT. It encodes CASRMTYSNQPQHF. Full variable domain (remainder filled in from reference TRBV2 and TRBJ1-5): EPEVTQTPSHQVTQMGQEVILRCVPISNHLYFYWYRQILGQKVEFLVSFYNNEISEKSEIFDDQFSVERPDGSNFTLKIRSTKLEDSAMYFCASRMTYSNQPQHFGDGTRLSIL.

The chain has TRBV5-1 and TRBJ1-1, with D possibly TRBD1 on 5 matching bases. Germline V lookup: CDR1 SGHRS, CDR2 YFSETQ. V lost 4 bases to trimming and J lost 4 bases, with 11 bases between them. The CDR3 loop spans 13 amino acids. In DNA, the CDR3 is TGCGCCAGCAGCCACCCGGGGGGCACTGAAGCTTTCTTT. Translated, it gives CASSHPGGTEAFF.

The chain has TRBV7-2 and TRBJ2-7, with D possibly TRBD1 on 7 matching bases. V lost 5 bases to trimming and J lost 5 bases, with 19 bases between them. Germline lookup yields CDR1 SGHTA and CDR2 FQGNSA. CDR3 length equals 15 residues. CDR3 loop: CASSPEGGQWHEQYF. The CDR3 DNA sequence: TGTGCCAGCAGCCCTGAGGGGGGACAGTGGCACGAGCAGTACTTC.

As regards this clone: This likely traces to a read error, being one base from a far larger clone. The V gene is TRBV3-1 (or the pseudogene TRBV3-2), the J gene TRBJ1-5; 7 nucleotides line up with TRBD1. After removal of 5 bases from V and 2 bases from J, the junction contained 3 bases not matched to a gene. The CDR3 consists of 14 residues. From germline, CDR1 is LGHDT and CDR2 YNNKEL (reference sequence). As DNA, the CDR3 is TGTGCCAGCAGCTCCACAGGGGGCAATCAGCCCCAGCATTTT. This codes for CASSSTGGNQPQHF.

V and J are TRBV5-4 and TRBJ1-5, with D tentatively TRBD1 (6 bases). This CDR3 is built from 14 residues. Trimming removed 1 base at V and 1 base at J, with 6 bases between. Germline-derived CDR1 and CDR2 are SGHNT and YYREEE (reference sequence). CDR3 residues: CASSLRGSNQPQHF. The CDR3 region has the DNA TGTGCCAGCAGCTTGAGGGGGAGCAATCAGCCCCAGCATTTT.

The CDR3 coding sequence is TGTGCCAGCAGTTTAAGGAGCCGGGGGCAGTACTTC. This codes for CASSLRSRGQYF. The chain links TRBV12-3 or TRBV12-4 to TRBJ2-7; a weak D match, TRBD2 (5 bases). V lost 2 bases and J 9 bases, leaving 11 bases between the germline ends. The CDR3 has 12 residues.

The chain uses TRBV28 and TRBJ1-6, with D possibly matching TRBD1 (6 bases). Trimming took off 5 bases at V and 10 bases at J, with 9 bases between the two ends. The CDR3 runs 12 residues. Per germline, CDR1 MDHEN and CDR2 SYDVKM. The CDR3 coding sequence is TGTGCCAGCAGTATTACAGGGTCACCCCTCCACTTT. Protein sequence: CASSITGSPLHF.

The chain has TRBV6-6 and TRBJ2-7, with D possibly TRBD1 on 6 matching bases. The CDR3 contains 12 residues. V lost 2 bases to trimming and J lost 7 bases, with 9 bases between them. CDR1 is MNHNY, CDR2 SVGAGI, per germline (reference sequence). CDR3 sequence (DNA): TGTGCCAGCAGTTACCCCCAGGGGGAGCAGTACTTC. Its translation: CASSYPQGEQYF.

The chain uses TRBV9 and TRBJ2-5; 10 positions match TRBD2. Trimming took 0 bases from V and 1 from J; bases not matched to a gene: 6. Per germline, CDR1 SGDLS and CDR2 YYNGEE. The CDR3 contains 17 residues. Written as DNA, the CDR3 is TGTGCCAGCAGCGTAGGTCTAGCGGGAGCCTCCCAAGAGACCCAGTACTTC. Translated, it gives CASSVGLAGASQETQYF.

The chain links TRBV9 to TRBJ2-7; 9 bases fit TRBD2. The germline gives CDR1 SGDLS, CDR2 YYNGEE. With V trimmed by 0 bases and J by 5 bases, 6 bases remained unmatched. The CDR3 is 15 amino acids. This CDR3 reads CASSVGAGGPHEQYF. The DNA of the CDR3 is TGTGCCAGCAGCGTAGGAGCGGGGGGCCCCCACGAGCAGTACTTC.

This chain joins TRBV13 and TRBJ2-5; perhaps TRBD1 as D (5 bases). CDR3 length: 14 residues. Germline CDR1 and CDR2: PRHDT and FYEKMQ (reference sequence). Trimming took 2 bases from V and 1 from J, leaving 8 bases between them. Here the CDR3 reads CASSLSGSQETQYF. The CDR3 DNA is TGTGCCAGCAGCTTATCAGGGTCCCAAGAGACCCAGTACTTC.

The CDR3: CASSLTQSYEQYF. CDR3 DNA sequence: TGTGCCAGCAGTCTAACACAGTCCTACGAGCAGTACTTC. This chain uses TRBV27 with TRBJ2-7, with unresolved D. Germline V lookup: CDR1 MNHEY, CDR2 SMNVEV (reference sequence). This CDR3 is built from 13 residues. Trimming pared 5 bases from V and 1 base from J, leaving 9 bases between.

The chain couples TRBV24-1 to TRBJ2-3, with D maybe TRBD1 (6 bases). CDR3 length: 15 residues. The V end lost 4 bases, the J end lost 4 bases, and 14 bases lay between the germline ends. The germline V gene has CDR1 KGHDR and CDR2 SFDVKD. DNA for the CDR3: TGTGCCACCAGTGACCCACTGACAGGTTCAGATACGCAGTATTTT. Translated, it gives CATSDPLTGSDTQYF.

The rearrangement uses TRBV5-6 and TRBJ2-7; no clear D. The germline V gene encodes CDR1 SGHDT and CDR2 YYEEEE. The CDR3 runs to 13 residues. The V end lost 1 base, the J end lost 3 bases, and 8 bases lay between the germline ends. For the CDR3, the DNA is TGTGCCAGCAGCTTGCGGCAGGACTACGAGCAGTACTTC. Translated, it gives CASSLRQDYEQYF. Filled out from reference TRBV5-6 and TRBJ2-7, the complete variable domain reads DAGVTQSPTHLIKTRGQQVTLRCSPKSGHDTVSWYQQALGQGPQFIFQYYEEEERQRGNFPDRFSGHQFPNYSSELNVNALLLGDSALYLCASSLRQDYEQYFGPGTRLTVT.

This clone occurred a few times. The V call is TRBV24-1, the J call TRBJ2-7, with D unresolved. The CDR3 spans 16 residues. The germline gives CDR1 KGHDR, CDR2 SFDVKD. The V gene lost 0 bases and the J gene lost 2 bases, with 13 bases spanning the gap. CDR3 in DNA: TGTGCCACCAGTGATTTGGGCCTGGGCGGTACCTACGAGCAGTACTTC. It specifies CATSDLGLGGTYEQYF.

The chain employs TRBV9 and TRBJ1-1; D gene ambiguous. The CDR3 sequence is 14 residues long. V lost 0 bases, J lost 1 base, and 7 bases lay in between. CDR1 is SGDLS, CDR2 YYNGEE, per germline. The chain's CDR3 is CASSVGAGNTEAFF. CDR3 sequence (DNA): TGTGCCAGCAGCGTAGGGGCAGGGAACACTGAAGCTTTCTTT. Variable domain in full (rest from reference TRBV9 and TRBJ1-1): DSGVTQTPKHLITATGQRVTLRCSPRSGDLSVYWYQQSLDQGLQFLIQYYNGEERAKGNILERFSAQQFPDLHSELNLSSLELGDSALYFCASSVGAGNTEAFFGQGTRLTVV.

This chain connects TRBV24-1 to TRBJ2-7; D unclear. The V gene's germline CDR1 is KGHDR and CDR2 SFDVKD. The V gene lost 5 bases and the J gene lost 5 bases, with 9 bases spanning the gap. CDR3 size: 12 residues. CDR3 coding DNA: TGTGCCACCAGTGGAGGTTCCGACGAGCAGTACTTC. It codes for CATSGGSDEQYF.

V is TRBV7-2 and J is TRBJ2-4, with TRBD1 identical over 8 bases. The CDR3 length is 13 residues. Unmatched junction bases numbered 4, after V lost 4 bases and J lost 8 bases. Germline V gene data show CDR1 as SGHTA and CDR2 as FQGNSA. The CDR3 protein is CASSYDRGDIQYF. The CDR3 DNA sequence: TGTGCCAGCAGCTATGACAGGGGAGACATTCAGTACTTC.

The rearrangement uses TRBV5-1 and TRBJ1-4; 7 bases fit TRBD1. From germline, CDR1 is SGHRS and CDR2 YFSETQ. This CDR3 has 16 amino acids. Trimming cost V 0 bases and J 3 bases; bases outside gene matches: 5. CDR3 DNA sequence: TGCGCCAGCAGCTTGGAGGGACAGACTGCTAATGAAAAACTGTTTTTT. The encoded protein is CASSLEGQTANEKLFF.

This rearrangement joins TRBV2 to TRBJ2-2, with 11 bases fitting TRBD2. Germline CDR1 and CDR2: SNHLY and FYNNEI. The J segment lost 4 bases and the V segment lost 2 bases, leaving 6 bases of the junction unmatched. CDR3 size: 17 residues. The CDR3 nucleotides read TGTGCCAGCAGTGAATCTGGACTAGCGGGCTTCACCGGGGAGCTGTTTTTT. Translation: CASSESGLAGFTGELFF.

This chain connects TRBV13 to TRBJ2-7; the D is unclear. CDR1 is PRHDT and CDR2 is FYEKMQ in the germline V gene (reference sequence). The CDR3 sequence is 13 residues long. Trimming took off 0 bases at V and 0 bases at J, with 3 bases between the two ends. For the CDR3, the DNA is TGTGCCAGCAGCTTAGGCAGCTCCTACGAGCAGTACTTC. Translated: CASSLGSSYEQYF.

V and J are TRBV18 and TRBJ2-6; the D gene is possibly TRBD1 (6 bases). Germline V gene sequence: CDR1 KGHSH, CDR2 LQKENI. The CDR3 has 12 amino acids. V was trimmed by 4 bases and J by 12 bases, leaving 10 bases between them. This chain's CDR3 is CASSLDSLVLTF. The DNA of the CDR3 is TGTGCCAGCTCACTGGACAGCCTCGTCCTGACTTTC.

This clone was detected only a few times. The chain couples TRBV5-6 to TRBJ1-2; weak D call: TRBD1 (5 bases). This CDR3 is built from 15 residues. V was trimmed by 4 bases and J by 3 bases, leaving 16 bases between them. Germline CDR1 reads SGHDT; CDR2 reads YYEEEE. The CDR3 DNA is TGTGCCAGCAGCCAGGCATGGGGGAAGGACTATGGCTACACCTTC. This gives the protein CASSQAWGKDYGYTF.